The rows below give T cell receptor beta chains drawn from one sample of a study of blood T cell repertoires in COVID-19. The data were produced by immunoSEQ multiplex PCR, yet TCRdb's version contains in-frame clones alone and is incomplete. The profile shows 200,000 to 250,000 clones, 75% to 85% of them singletons. Sequencing was carried out using peripheral blood. These receptors came from a woman under 40 with COVID-19, enrolled during active disease. The CDR3 runs from the conserved cysteine through the conserved F or W. A D gene is named only where the DNA matches it firmly. Expanded clones get a size class; other rows say once, few or many, or leave the size out.

d_call: TRBD2
j_call: TRBJ2-7
v_call: TRBV27
clone_size: .
cdr3_length: 16
cdr3_nt: TGTGCCAGCAGTTCGGGACTAGCGGGAGATGTAGGTGAGCAGTACTTC
cdr3_aa: CASSSGLAGDVGEQYF

d_call: .
j_call: TRBJ2-7
v_call: TRBV6-1
clone_size: .
cdr3_length: 15
cdr3_nt: TGTGCCAGCCGAAGTGAGTCCGGACTTACCTACGAGCAGTACTTC
cdr3_aa: CASRSESGLTYEQYF

d_call: .
j_call: TRBJ2-2
v_call: TRBV7-2
clone_size: .
cdr3_length: 13
cdr3_nt: TGTGCCAGCACCGTCATGAGCACCGGGGAGCTGTTTTTT
cdr3_aa: CASTVMSTGELFF

d_call: TRBD2
j_call: TRBJ2-1
v_call: TRBV6-2/TRBV6-3
clone_size: .
cdr3_length: 17
cdr3_nt: TGTGCCAGCAGCCCCATGAGGGCGGGAGTTTCCTACAATGAGCAGTTCTTC
cdr3_aa: CASSPMRAGVSYNEQFF

d_call: TRBD1
j_call: TRBJ2-5
v_call: TRBV11-2
clone_size: .
cdr3_length: 14
cdr3_nt: TGTGCCAGCAGCCGCGAAGGGGGCCGGGAGACCCAGTACTTC
cdr3_aa: CASSREGGRETQYF

d_call: .
j_call: TRBJ1-5
v_call: TRBV2
clone_size: once
cdr3_length: 15
cdr3_nt: TGTGCCAGCAGGGGGGAGGCCTTGGGCAATCAGCCCCAGCATTTT
cdr3_aa: CASRGEALGNQPQHF

d_call: .
j_call: TRBJ2-7
v_call: TRBV19
clone_size: .
cdr3_length: 12
cdr3_nt: TGTGCCAGTAGTAGCGAGTCCTACGAGCAGTACTTC
cdr3_aa: CASSSESYEQYF

d_call: .
j_call: TRBJ2-5
v_call: TRBV28
clone_size: .
cdr3_length: 15
cdr3_nt: TGTGCCAGCAGTTCCCCGGGGGTGGGGCAAGAGACCCAGTACTTC
cdr3_aa: CASSSPGVGQETQYF

d_call: .
j_call: TRBJ1-5
v_call: TRBV15
clone_size: .
cdr3_length: 14
cdr3_nt: TGTGCCACCAGCAGGGGGGGGAGCAATCAGCCCCAGCATTTT
cdr3_aa: CATSRGGSNQPQHF

d_call: TRBD1
j_call: TRBJ2-2
v_call: TRBV19
clone_size: .
cdr3_length: 17
cdr3_nt: TGTGCCAGTACTACCGGACAGGGGGCATTGAACACCGGGGAGCTGTTTTTT
cdr3_aa: CASTTGQGALNTGELFF

d_call: TRBD1
j_call: TRBJ1-5
v_call: TRBV6-2/TRBV6-3
clone_size: .
cdr3_length: 17
cdr3_nt: TGTGCCAGCAGTTCTCGGCTGATGACAGGGACCTTGCAGCCCCAGCATTTT
cdr3_aa: CASSSRLMTGTLQPQHF

d_call: TRBD2
j_call: TRBJ2-1
v_call: TRBV27
clone_size: few
cdr3_length: 16
cdr3_nt: TGTGCCAGCAGCTGGGCCGGGACTAGCGTGAAGGATGAGCAGTTCTTC
cdr3_aa: CASSWAGTSVKDEQFF

d_call: TRBD2
j_call: TRBJ2-3
v_call: TRBV7-3
clone_size: .
cdr3_length: 15
cdr3_nt: TGTGCCAGCAGCCACGGGACTAGCAGGACAGATACGCAGTATTTT
cdr3_aa: CASSHGTSRTDTQYF

d_call: TRBD2
j_call: TRBJ2-5
v_call: TRBV11-3
clone_size: .
cdr3_length: 15
cdr3_nt: TGTGCCAGCAGCCCGGGCCGGACTAGCGAAGAGACCCAGTACTTC
cdr3_aa: CASSPGRTSEETQYF

d_call: .
j_call: TRBJ1-2
v_call: TRBV19
clone_size: .
cdr3_length: 11
cdr3_nt: TGTGCCAGTAGCACAGGGTGGGGCTACACCTTC
cdr3_aa: CASSTGWGYTF

d_call: TRBD1
j_call: TRBJ2-7
v_call: TRBV5-1
clone_size: .
cdr3_length: 14
cdr3_nt: TGCGCCAGCAGCTTGGAGACAGGGAGAGGCGAGCAGTACTTC
cdr3_aa: CASSLETGRGEQYF

d_call: TRBD1
j_call: TRBJ1-4
v_call: TRBV9
clone_size: .
cdr3_length: 15
cdr3_nt: TGTGCCAGCAGCGAGCGGACAGGGTTTAATGAAAAACTGTTTTTT
cdr3_aa: CASSERTGFNEKLFF

d_call: TRBD1
j_call: TRBJ2-7
v_call: TRBV18
clone_size: .
cdr3_length: 14
cdr3_nt: TGTGCCAGCCGACTTGGGACAGGTTTGTACGAGCAGTACTTC
cdr3_aa: CASRLGTGLYEQYF

d_call: .
j_call: TRBJ2-1
v_call: TRBV25-1
clone_size: .
cdr3_length: 13
cdr3_nt: TGTGCCAGCAGTTTCTCCAGGGTAAGTGAGCAGTTCTTC
cdr3_aa: CASSFSRVSEQFF

d_call: .
j_call: TRBJ1-2
v_call: TRBV5-1
clone_size: .
cdr3_length: 14
cdr3_nt: TGCGCCAGCAGCTTGGACGGGGTCGACTATGGCTACACCTTC
cdr3_aa: CASSLDGVDYGYTF

d_call: .
j_call: TRBJ2-7
v_call: TRBV3-1/TRBV3-2
clone_size: .
cdr3_length: 12
cdr3_nt: TGTGCCAGCAGCCAAGGAGGCCACGAGCAGTACTTC
cdr3_aa: CASSQGGHEQYF

d_call: .
j_call: TRBJ2-1
v_call: TRBV6-2/TRBV6-3
clone_size: .
cdr3_length: 13
cdr3_nt: TGTGCCAGCAGTTACCCGGGGGGCGGTGAGCAGTTCTTC
cdr3_aa: CASSYPGGGEQFF

d_call: .
j_call: TRBJ1-1
v_call: TRBV5-4
clone_size: once
cdr3_length: 15
cdr3_nt: TGTGCCAGCAGCAGGACCCAGGGAGGGAACACTGAAGCTTTCTTT
cdr3_aa: CASSRTQGGNTEAFF

d_call: TRBD1
j_call: TRBJ2-7
v_call: TRBV10-3
clone_size: .
cdr3_length: 14
cdr3_nt: TGTGCCATCAGATCCGACAGGGGGGAGGACGAGCAGTACTTC
cdr3_aa: CAIRSDRGEDEQYF

d_call: .
j_call: TRBJ2-6
v_call: TRBV24-1
clone_size: .
cdr3_length: 16
cdr3_nt: TGTGCCACCAGTGATCAGACAGGCTCTGGGGCCAACGTCCTGACTTTC
cdr3_aa: CATSDQTGSGANVLTF

d_call: TRBD1
j_call: TRBJ2-6
v_call: TRBV3-1/TRBV3-2
clone_size: .
cdr3_length: 16
cdr3_nt: TGTGCCAGCAGCCCGAGACAGGGAACTGGGGCCAACGTCCTGACTTTC
cdr3_aa: CASSPRQGTGANVLTF

d_call: TRBD2
j_call: TRBJ2-2
v_call: TRBV4-3
clone_size: .
cdr3_length: 18
cdr3_nt: TGCGCCAGCAGCCAAGAAACGGCAGCGGGAGACCACACCGGGGAGCTGTTTTTT
cdr3_aa: CASSQETAAGDHTGELFF

d_call: TRBD2
j_call: TRBJ2-3
v_call: TRBV7-2
clone_size: .
cdr3_length: 16
cdr3_nt: TGTGCCAGCAGAGTAGCGGGGGACGTGAGCACAGATACGCAGTATTTT
cdr3_aa: CASRVAGDVSTDTQYF

d_call: .
j_call: TRBJ2-2
v_call: TRBV7-7
clone_size: few
cdr3_length: 15
cdr3_nt: TGTGCCAGCAGCCCCAGGGGGGCGAGTACCGGGGAGCTGTTTTTT
cdr3_aa: CASSPRGASTGELFF

d_call: .
j_call: TRBJ1-6
v_call: TRBV2
clone_size: .
cdr3_length: 13
cdr3_nt: TGTGCCAGCAGTGAATACGAGTCCTCACCCCTCCACTTT
cdr3_aa: CASSEYESSPLHF

d_call: TRBD2
j_call: TRBJ2-2
v_call: TRBV5-6
clone_size: .
cdr3_length: 17
cdr3_nt: TGTGCCAGCAGCTTATCAGAAGGGACGGGAGGACCCGGGGAGCTGTTTTTT
cdr3_aa: CASSLSEGTGGPGELFF

d_call: .
j_call: TRBJ2-6
v_call: TRBV24-1
clone_size: .
cdr3_length: 13
cdr3_nt: TGTGCCACCAGTTACTCTGGGGCCAACGTCCTGACTTTC
cdr3_aa: CATSYSGANVLTF

d_call: .
j_call: TRBJ2-3
v_call: TRBV7-9
clone_size: .
cdr3_length: 13
cdr3_nt: TGTGCCAGCAGCTTCCAGGACTCAGATACGCAGTATTTT
cdr3_aa: CASSFQDSDTQYF

d_call: .
j_call: TRBJ2-7
v_call: TRBV5-4
clone_size: once
cdr3_length: 16
cdr3_nt: TGTGCCAGCAGCTTGGAAAATAGCGGATACTCCTACGAGCAGTACTTC
cdr3_aa: CASSLENSGYSYEQYF

d_call: TRBD1
j_call: TRBJ1-5
v_call: TRBV19
clone_size: .
cdr3_length: 14
cdr3_nt: TGTGCCAGCCGACAGGGAAATTACAATCAGCCCCAGCATTTT
cdr3_aa: CASRQGNYNQPQHF

d_call: .
j_call: TRBJ1-5
v_call: TRBV19
clone_size: few
cdr3_length: 14
cdr3_nt: TGTGCCAGTAGTATAGTGTCCAGGAATCAGCCCCAGCATTTT
cdr3_aa: CASSIVSRNQPQHF

d_call: TRBD1
j_call: TRBJ1-2
v_call: TRBV6-1
clone_size: .
cdr3_length: 15
cdr3_nt: TGTGCCAGCAGTGAAATCGGCGCCAGGGGGCAAGGCTACACCTTC
cdr3_aa: CASSEIGARGQGYTF

d_call: .
j_call: TRBJ2-1
v_call: TRBV9
clone_size: .
cdr3_length: 14
cdr3_nt: TGTGCCAGCAGCGTAGGGAGTAGCCTTAATGAGCAGTTCTTC
cdr3_aa: CASSVGSSLNEQFF

d_call: TRBD2
j_call: TRBJ2-5
v_call: TRBV7-2
clone_size: .
cdr3_length: 16
cdr3_nt: TGTGCCAGCAGCTTAGGACTAGCGGGGGGTCAAGAGACCCAGTACTTC
cdr3_aa: CASSLGLAGGQETQYF